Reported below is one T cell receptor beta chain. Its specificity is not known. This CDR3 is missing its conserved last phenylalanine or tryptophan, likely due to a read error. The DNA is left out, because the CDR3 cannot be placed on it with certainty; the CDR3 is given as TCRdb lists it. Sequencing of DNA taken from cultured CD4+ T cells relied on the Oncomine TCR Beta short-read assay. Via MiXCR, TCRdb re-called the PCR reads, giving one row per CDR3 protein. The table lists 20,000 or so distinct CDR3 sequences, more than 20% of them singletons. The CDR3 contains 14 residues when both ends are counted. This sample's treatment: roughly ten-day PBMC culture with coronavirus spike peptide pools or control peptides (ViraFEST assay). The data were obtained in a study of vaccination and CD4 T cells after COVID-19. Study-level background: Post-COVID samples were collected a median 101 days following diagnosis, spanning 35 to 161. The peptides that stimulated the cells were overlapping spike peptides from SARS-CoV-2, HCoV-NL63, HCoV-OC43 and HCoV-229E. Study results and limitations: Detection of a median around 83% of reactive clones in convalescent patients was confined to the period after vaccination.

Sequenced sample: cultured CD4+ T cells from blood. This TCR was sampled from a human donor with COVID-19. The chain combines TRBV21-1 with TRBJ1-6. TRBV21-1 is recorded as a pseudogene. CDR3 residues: CASRSLEDGSPLHL.